This is a list of T cell receptor beta chains from one sample in a study of T cell responses to AZD1222 COVID-19 vaccine. The assay was immunoSEQ multiplex PCR, and TCRdb's table has in-frame clones only and misses some. The repertoire holds some 130,000 clones, with 75% to 95% as singletons. Sequenced here: peripheral blood, sampled on day 0 of AZD1222 vaccination. The receptors originated from an adult in good health. Each CDR3 is given with its conserved first and last residue. Fields, in order: V gene, J gene, D gene, clone size, CDR3 DNA, CDR3 protein. D genes are given only for firm matches. Not every row has a clone size; where given, it reads once, few, many or a size class.

TRBV12-3/TRBV12-4,TRBJ2-1,.,.,TGTGCCAGCAGTTTAGATGCCCCCGAGCAGTTCTTC,CASSLDAPEQFF
TRBV12-3/TRBV12-4,TRBJ1-1,.,.,TGTGCCAGCAGTCCACAGGAGAACACTGAAGCTTTCTTT,CASSPQENTEAFF
TRBV4-3,TRBJ1-1,TRBD1,.,TGCGCCAGCAGTTCGAGACAGGGCCTTGAAGCTTTCTTT,CASSSRQGLEAFF
TRBV4-1,TRBJ2-5,.,.,TGCGCCAGCAGCCAAGTCACATTCCCTGAGACCCAGTACTTC,CASSQVTFPETQYF
TRBV3-1/TRBV3-2,TRBJ2-7,.,few,TGTGCCAGCAGCCAGGTTGACTCCTACGAGCAGTACTTC,CASSQVDSYEQYF
TRBV12-5,TRBJ1-1,.,.,TGTGCTAGTGGTCCAGACCGTACACGAAACACTGAAGCTTTCTTT,CASGPDRTRNTEAFF
TRBV4-2,TRBJ1-5,.,.,TGTGCCAGCAGCCAAGTCAACGGCGGCAGCAATCAGCCCCAGCATTTT,CASSQVNGGSNQPQHF
TRBV28,TRBJ1-1,TRBD1,.,TGTGCCAGCAGTTTCCTTGCAGGGGGCAACACTGAAGCTTTCTTT,CASSFLAGGNTEAFF
TRBV9,TRBJ2-7,.,.,TGTGCCAGCAGCGCTCAGGAGGGGCCCTACGAGCAGTACTTC,CASSAQEGPYEQYF
TRBV7-3,TRBJ2-1,.,.,TGTGCCAGCAGCTTTGACAGTTACAATGAGCAGTTCTTC,CASSFDSYNEQFF
TRBV4-1,TRBJ1-2,.,.,TGCGCCAGCAGCCAAGACGAGGCAAATAACTATGGCTACACCTTC,CASSQDEANNYGYTF
TRBV12-3/TRBV12-4,TRBJ1-2,.,.,TGTGCCAGCGGGGGCATGGGTCAAGGCTACACCTTC,CASGGMGQGYTF
TRBV5-1,TRBJ1-6,.,.,TGCGCCAGCAGCGGGGGGGACTCCTCCCTCCACTTT,CASSGGDSSLHF
TRBV3-1/TRBV3-2,TRBJ2-7,.,.,TGTGCCAGCAGCCAGCCCGGGACCCAGGTTCACGAGCAGTACTTC,CASSQPGTQVHEQYF
TRBV24-1,TRBJ2-1,.,.,TGTGCCACCAGTGGACCGCAGGGTCTGGGTGAGCAGTTCTTC,CATSGPQGLGEQFF
TRBV29-1,TRBJ2-2,.,.,TGCAGCGCCGACCGAGGGATAACCACCGGGGAGCTGTTTTTT,CSADRGITTGELFF
TRBV27,TRBJ2-5,.,.,TGTGCCAGCAGTCCCCCGGCCCCAGGAGGGCCGGAGACCCAGTACTTC,CASSPPAPGGPETQYF
TRBV6-5,TRBJ2-2,.,.,TGTGCCAGCAGTCCCCCCAGTGAAACCGGGGAGCTGTTTTTT,CASSPPSETGELFF
TRBV9,TRBJ2-6,.,.,TGTGCCAGCAGCCTCGGCCCTATGGGGGCCAACGTCCTGACTTTC,CASSLGPMGANVLTF
TRBV10-3,TRBJ1-1,.,.,TGTGCCATCAGCCCGGACAGACTGGGCTCTGAAGCTTTCTTT,CAISPDRLGSEAFF
TRBV5-4,TRBJ2-3,TRBD2,.,TGTGCCAGCAGCCCGACTAGCGGGGGCCAGGGAGATACGCAGTATTTT,CASSPTSGGQGDTQYF
TRBV7-2,TRBJ2-5,TRBD2,.,TGTGCCAGCAGCCCTGTAGCGGGGGGCAGAGAGACCCAGTACTTC,CASSPVAGGRETQYF
TRBV28,TRBJ2-2,TRBD2,.,TGTGCCAGCAGTTTAATTAGCGGGTCTCGAGCGGCGCTGTTTTTT,CASSLISGSRAALFF
TRBV10-2,TRBJ1-6,TRBD1,few,TGCGCCAGCAGTGACTACGGGACAGGGTATAATTCACCCCTCCACTTT,CASSDYGTGYNSPLHF
TRBV28,TRBJ1-6,.,.,TGTGCCAGCAGTTCATCCAAATTTTACAGTTCACCCCTCCACTTT,CASSSSKFYSSPLHF
TRBV5-4,TRBJ1-4,TRBD1,.,TGTGCCAGCAGCCGCGACAGGGGTGGTGAAAAACTGTTTTTT,CASSRDRGGEKLFF
TRBV27,TRBJ1-2,.,once,TGTGCCACCCGTGGGGTGGACTATGGCTACACCTTC,CATRGVDYGYTF
TRBV5-8,TRBJ1-2,.,.,TGTGCCAGCAGCTTGGTCGGCAGGGGCTACACCTTC,CASSLVGRGYTF
TRBV11-2,TRBJ1-1,.,once,TGTGCCAGCAGCATCAGGAACATGAACACTGAAGCTTTCTTT,CASSIRNMNTEAFF
TRBV6-5,TRBJ1-2,.,few,TGTGCCAGCAGTTACTCTAGGGGTGACTATGGCTACACCTTC,CASSYSRGDYGYTF
TRBV30,TRBJ1-2,.,.,TGTGCCTCTGTTGAGGGGGGAAGAGGGTATGGCTACACCTTC,CASVEGGRGYGYTF
TRBV19,TRBJ1-5,TRBD1,.,TGTGCCAGTAGTGTCGGACAGGGCAATCAGCCCCAGCATTTT,CASSVGQGNQPQHF
TRBV6-5,TRBJ1-1,.,.,TGTGCCAGCAGTTTTGGGGTCGGCACTGAAGCTTTCTTT,CASSFGVGTEAFF
TRBV7-8,TRBJ1-4,.,.,TGTGCCAGCAGCACAAGCGGAGCAACTAATGAAAAACTGTTTTTT,CASSTSGATNEKLFF
TRBV10-2,TRBJ1-2,.,.,TGCGCCAGCAGCGCAGGGGAGGGTGGCTACACCTTC,CASSAGEGGYTF
TRBV6-1,TRBJ1-3,TRBD1,.,TGTGCCAGCAGTGAAGAGGCAGGGGGCGGCTCTGGAAACACCATATATTTT,CASSEEAGGGSGNTIYF
TRBV28,TRBJ2-3,.,.,TGTGCCAGCAGTACCTCATCGGAGGGGACAGCGGCAGATACGCAGTATTTT,CASSTSSEGTAADTQYF
TRBV18,TRBJ1-1,TRBD1,.,TGTGCCAGCTCACCGAGGAACGGACAGGGGGGCACTGAAGCTTTCTTT,CASSPRNGQGGTEAFF
TRBV19,TRBJ2-3,.,.,TGTGCCAGTAGTATAGTTGGGACCGTGACAGATACGCAGTATTTT,CASSIVGTVTDTQYF
TRBV27,TRBJ2-7,.,.,TGTGCCAGCAGTTCGGCGGACGAGCAGTACTTC,CASSSADEQYF
TRBV7-6,TRBJ2-1,.,.,TGTGCCAGCAGCCCCCGTGGAGACCTGAGCTCCTACAATGAGCAGTTCTTC,CASSPRGDLSSYNEQFF
TRBV5-4,TRBJ1-3,.,.,TGTGCCAGCAGCTTGGACAGGGCGCGCAACACCATATATTTT,CASSLDRARNTIYF
TRBV30,TRBJ1-5,.,.,TGTGCCTGGAGTCGCGGGGGAACAAATCAGCCCCAGCATTTT,CAWSRGGTNQPQHF
TRBV6-5,TRBJ1-2,.,.,TGTGCCAGCTTTTATGATCGCTACACCTTC,CASFYDRYTF
TRBV2,TRBJ2-3,.,.,TGTGCCAGCAGTGAAACGCGACAGTACACAGATACGCAGTATTTT,CASSETRQYTDTQYF
TRBV19,TRBJ1-5,.,.,TGTGCCAGTAGTCAGCGGGCTAATCAGGCCCAGCATTTT,CASSQRANQAQHF
TRBV29-1,TRBJ2-7,.,.,TGCAGCGTTGAAGATCTAAGCTCCTACGAGCAGTACTTC,CSVEDLSSYEQYF
TRBV11-2,TRBJ2-7,.,.,TGTGCCAGCAGAGGGGGGGGGCAGTACGAGCAGTACTTC,CASRGGGQYEQYF
TRBV10-3,TRBJ1-6,.,once,TGTGCCATCAGCACAGGGAGCTCCTATAATTCACCCCTCCACTTT,CAISTGSSYNSPLHF